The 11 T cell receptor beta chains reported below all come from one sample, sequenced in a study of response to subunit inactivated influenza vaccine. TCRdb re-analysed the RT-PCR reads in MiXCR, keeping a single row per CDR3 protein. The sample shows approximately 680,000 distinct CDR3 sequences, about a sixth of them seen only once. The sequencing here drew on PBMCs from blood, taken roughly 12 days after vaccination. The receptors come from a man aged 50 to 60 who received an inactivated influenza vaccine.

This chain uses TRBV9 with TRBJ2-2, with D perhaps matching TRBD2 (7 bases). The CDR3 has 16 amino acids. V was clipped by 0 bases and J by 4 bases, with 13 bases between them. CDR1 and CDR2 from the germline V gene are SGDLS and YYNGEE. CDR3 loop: CASSVGGGAGTGELFF. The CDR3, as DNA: TGTGCCAGCAGCGTAGGCGGGGGCGCGGGCACCGGGGAGCTGTTTTTT.

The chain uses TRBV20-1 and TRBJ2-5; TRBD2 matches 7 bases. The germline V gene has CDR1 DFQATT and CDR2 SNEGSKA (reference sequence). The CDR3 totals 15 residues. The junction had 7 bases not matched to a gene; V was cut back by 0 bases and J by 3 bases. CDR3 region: CSARDLAGAKETQYF. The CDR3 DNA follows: TGCAGTGCTAGAGATCTGGCGGGAGCGAAAGAGACCCAGTACTTC.

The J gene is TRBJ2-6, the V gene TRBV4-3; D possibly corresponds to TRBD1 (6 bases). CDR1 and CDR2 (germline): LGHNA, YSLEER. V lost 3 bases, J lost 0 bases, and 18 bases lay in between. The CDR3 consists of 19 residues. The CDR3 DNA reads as TGCGCCAGCAGCCAGGACCGGGACACAGACGGCTCTGGGGCCAACGTCCTGACTTTC. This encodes CASSQDRDTDGSGANVLTF.

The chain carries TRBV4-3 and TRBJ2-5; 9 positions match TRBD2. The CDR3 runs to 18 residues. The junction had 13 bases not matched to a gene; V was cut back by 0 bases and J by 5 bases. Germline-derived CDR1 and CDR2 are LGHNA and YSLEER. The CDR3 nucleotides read TGCGCCAGCAGCCAAGATTGGGTAGCGGGAGTAGTATCCGAGACCCAGTACTTC. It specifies CASSQDWVAGVVSETQYF.

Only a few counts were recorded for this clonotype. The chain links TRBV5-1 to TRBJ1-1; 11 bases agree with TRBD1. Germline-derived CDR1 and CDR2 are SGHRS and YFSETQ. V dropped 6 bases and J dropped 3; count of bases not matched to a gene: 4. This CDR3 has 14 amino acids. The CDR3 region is CASTRTGGYTEAFF. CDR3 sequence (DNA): TGCGCCAGCACCCGGACAGGGGGCTACACTGAAGCTTTCTTT.

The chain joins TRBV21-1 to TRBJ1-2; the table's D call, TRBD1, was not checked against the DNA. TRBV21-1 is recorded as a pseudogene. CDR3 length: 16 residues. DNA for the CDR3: TGTGCCAGCATCGAGACGACAGGGTGCGGCAACTATGGCTACACCTTC. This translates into CASIETTGCGNYGYTF.

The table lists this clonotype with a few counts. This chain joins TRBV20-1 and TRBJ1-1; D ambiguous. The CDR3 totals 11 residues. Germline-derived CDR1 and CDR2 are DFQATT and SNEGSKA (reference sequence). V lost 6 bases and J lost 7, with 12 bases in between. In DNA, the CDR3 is TGCAGTGCCTCTTGGCAGGATGAAGCTTTCTTT. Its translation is CSASWQDEAFF.

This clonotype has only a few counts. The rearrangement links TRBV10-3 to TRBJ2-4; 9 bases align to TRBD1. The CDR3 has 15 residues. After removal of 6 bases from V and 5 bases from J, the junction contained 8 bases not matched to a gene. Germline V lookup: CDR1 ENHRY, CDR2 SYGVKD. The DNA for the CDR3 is TGTGCCATCAGGAGGGACAGGGCACCTCAAAACATTCAGTACTTC. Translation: CAIRRDRAPQNIQYF.

CDR3 in DNA: TGTGCCAGTAGTATAGGGGTCTACACCGGGGAGCTGTTTTTT. Encoded protein: CASSIGVYTGELFF. V usage is TRBV19 and J usage is TRBJ2-2; the D is unclear. Germline V gene sequence: CDR1 LNHDA, CDR2 SQIVND (reference sequence). V shed 1 base and J shed 3 bases, with 6 bases lying between them. CDR3 length: 14 amino acids. The complete variable domain, with remaining parts taken from reference TRBV19 and TRBJ2-2, reads DGGITQSPKYLFRKEGQNVTLSCEQNLNHDAMYWYRQDPGQGLRLIYYSQIVNDFQKGDIAEGYSVSREKKESFPLTVTSAQKNPTAFYLCASSIGVYTGELFFGEGSRLTVL.

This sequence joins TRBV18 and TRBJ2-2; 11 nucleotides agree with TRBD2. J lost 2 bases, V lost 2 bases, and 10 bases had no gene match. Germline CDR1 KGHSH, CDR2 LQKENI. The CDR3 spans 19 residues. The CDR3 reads CASSPADWTSGLNTGELFF. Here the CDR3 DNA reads TGTGCCAGCTCACCAGCAGACTGGACTAGCGGGCTTAACACCGGGGAGCTGTTTTTT.

CDR3 coding DNA: TGTGCCATCAGCCAAGCGGGAGCTCACTACGAGCAGTACTTC. Amino acid sequence: CAISQAGAHYEQYF. This chain uses TRBV10-3 with TRBJ2-7; TRBD2 matches at 8 bases. Germline V gene sequence: CDR1 ENHRY, CDR2 SYGVKD. The CDR3 is made up of 14 amino acids. The V gene end was trimmed by 6 bases and the J gene end by 3 bases; junction bases not matched to a gene: 7.